The 16 T cell receptor beta chains listed next were all sequenced from one sample in a study of blood T cell repertoires in COVID-19 (dated by TCRdb to 2020 to 2021). The method behind the library was the immunoSEQ multiplex PCR assay. TCRdb took over this immuneACCESS table, retaining in-frame rearrangements with V and J assigned. Such tables are incomplete; in checked studies, under half of the missing clones stem from an unresolved V gene, and the remainder is unexplained. Present in this sample are about 230,000 clones, roughly 80% of which were seen just once. Clones ranked in the top ten supply less than 7.5% of the sample. Material: peripheral blood. The receptor source for this set is a woman in her forties or fifties with acute or convalescent COVID-19.

The rearrangement uses TRBV30 and TRBJ2-3, with 8 positions matching TRBD2. The CDR3 is 15 amino acids. With 4 bases clipped from V and 2 bases from J, the junction kept 8 bases outside the gene matches. From germline, CDR1 is GTSNPN and CDR2 SVGIG (reference sequence). For the CDR3, the DNA is TGTGCCTGGACGGGGGGGCATAGTATCACAGATACGCAGTATTTT. It codes for CAWTGGHSITDTQYF.

The chain couples TRBV12-3 or TRBV12-4 to TRBJ1-5; D is unresolved. The CDR3 spans 13 residues. V lost 2 bases and J 2 bases, leaving 4 bases between the germline ends. Here the CDR3 DNA reads TGTGCCAGCAGTTTACCGGGCAATCAGCCCCAGCATTTT. This translates into CASSLPGNQPQHF.

V and J are TRBV28 and TRBJ1-6; TRBD1 agrees at 7 bases. V shed 7 bases and J 5 bases; nucleotides not matched to a gene: 8. The CDR3 is 15 residues long. Germline loops: CDR1 MDHEN, CDR2 SYDVKM. CDR3 sequence: CASTLDGTDNSPLHF. CDR3 nucleotides: TGTGCCAGCACCTTGGACGGGACAGATAATTCACCCCTCCACTTT.

The chain carries TRBV21-1 and TRBJ2-3; the D segment call TRBD2 is taken from the table without a DNA check. TRBV21-1 is noted as a pseudogene. This CDR3 spans 20 amino acids. The CDR3 here is CASSSRVGLAGRSGTDTQYF. The CDR3 DNA sequence: TGTGCCAGCAGCAGTCGGGTGGGACTAGCGGGGCGGTCGGGCACAGATACGCAGTATTTT.

As for this clone: The same CDR3 can be traced to other DNA sequences in this sample. CDR3 in amino acids: CASSTTGNTEAFF. CDR3 in DNA: TGTGCCAGTAGTACGACAGGGAACACTGAAGCTTTCTTT. This chain links TRBV19 with TRBJ1-1; D possibly corresponds to TRBD1 (6 bases). V lost 4 bases to trimming and J lost 1 base, with 7 bases between them. This CDR3 is 13 amino acids long. Germline lookup yields CDR1 LNHDA and CDR2 SQIVND (reference sequence).

The chain couples TRBV20-1 to TRBJ1-2; 7 nucleotides agree with TRBD1. Germline V gene data show CDR1 as DFQATT and CDR2 as SNEGSKA (reference sequence). The CDR3 runs 12 residues. V lost 3 bases to trimming and J lost 3 bases; unmatched junction nucleotides: 1. CDR3 in DNA: TGCAGTGCTAGTCAGGGGGACTATGGCTACACCTTC. It codes for CSASQGDYGYTF.

The chain uses TRBV19 and TRBJ2-7, with TRBD1 as a possible D gene (6 bases). Germline loops: CDR1 LNHDA, CDR2 SQIVND (reference sequence). The ends were cut back, 1 base at V and 3 bases at J, with 7 bases in the middle. The CDR3 covers 13 residues. CDR3 coding DNA: TGTGCCAGTAGTATAGGAGGGGGCTACGAGCAGTACTTC. Protein: CASSIGGGYEQYF.

Regarding this clone: A junction boundary mismatches the germline segment, possibly from a read error. This sequence joins TRBV5-1 and TRBJ2-6; TRBD1 is a possible D gene (5 bases). This CDR3 spans 17 amino acids. The V gene's germline CDR1 is SGHRS and CDR2 YFSETQ. CDR3 bases: TGCGCCAGCAACTTGGCGTCCAGGGCCCCTGGGGCCAACGTCCTGACTTTC. This sequence encodes CASNLASRAPGANVLTF.

The rearrangement links TRBV28 to TRBJ2-7; 12 bases are shared with TRBD1. The CDR3 consists of 15 residues. The V gene end was trimmed by 3 bases and the J gene end by 3 bases; junction bases not matched to a gene: 3. The germline gives CDR1 MDHEN, CDR2 SYDVKM. CDR3 residues: CASSLGTGGGYEQYF. CDR3 DNA: TGTGCCAGCAGTTTGGGGACAGGGGGCGGCTACGAGCAGTACTTC.

V gene TRBV4-1 combines with J gene TRBJ2-5, with D uncertain. Trimming removed 1 base at V and 5 bases at J, with 8 bases between. The CDR3 extends over 13 amino acids. Germline V lookup: CDR1 MGHRA, CDR2 YSYEKL. The DNA for the CDR3 is TGCGCCAGCAGCCAAGGGATAGCCGAGACCCAGTACTTC. Translation gives CASSQGIAETQYF.

The chain joins TRBV5-4 to TRBJ2-7; possible D gene TRBD1, 6 bases. The CDR3 has 13 amino acids. Trimming removed 4 bases at V and 4 bases at J, with 12 bases between. CDR1 SGHNT and CDR2 YYREEE come from the germline V gene (reference sequence). The CDR3 sequence: CASSPKTGYEQYF. In DNA form, the CDR3 reads TGTGCCAGCAGCCCAAAAACAGGGTACGAGCAGTACTTC.

The gene calls are TRBV13 and TRBJ1-6; TRBD1 is a possible D gene (5 bases). CDR1 is PRHDT, CDR2 FYEKMQ, per germline (reference sequence). The CDR3 sequence is 15 residues long. V was cut by 0 bases and J by 7 bases, with 10 bases left in between. This CDR3 is CASSLGAGLNSPLHF. The DNA of the CDR3 is TGTGCCAGCAGCTTAGGAGCAGGGCTAAATTCACCCCTCCACTTT.

The CDR3 DNA follows: TGCAGCGTTGGCGACAGGGGGGGTGGCTACACCTTC. Translated, it gives CSVGDRGGGYTF. V is TRBV29-1 and J is TRBJ1-2; TRBD1 aligns across 9 bases. J lost 7 bases, V lost 4 bases, and 4 bases had no gene match. The germline CDR1 and CDR2 sequences are SQVTM and ANQGSEA. The CDR3 extends over 12 amino acids.

The chain combines TRBV14 with TRBJ2-7; 7 nucleotides agree with TRBD1. The ends lost 2 bases at V and 11 bases at J; junction bases unmatched: 9. The germline CDR1 and CDR2 sequences are SGHDN and FVKESK. The CDR3 spans 13 residues. The CDR3: CASSQSSDRTKYF. The CDR3, as DNA: TGTGCCAGCAGCCAATCCTCGGACAGGACGAAGTACTTC. The complete variable domain, with remaining parts taken from reference TRBV14 and TRBJ2-7, reads EAGVTQFPSHSVIEKGQTVTLRCDPISGHDNLYWYRRVMGKEIKFLLHFVKESKQDESGMPNNRFLAERTGGTYSTLKVQPAELEDSGVYFCASSQSSDRTKYFGPGTRLTVT.

The rearrangement uses TRBV15 and TRBJ1-5, with D unclear. Germline V gene data show CDR1 as LNHNV and CDR2 as YYDKDF (reference sequence). CDR3 length: 15 residues. Trimming removed 0 bases at V and 4 bases at J, with 10 bases between. The CDR3: CATSRDLQKNQPQHF. The CDR3 DNA follows: TGTGCCACCAGCAGAGATCTGCAGAAGAATCAGCCCCAGCATTTT.

This clone was counted once. CDR3 bases: TGCGCCAGCAGCTTGGAAGGGGGAACTCAAGAGACCCAGTACTTC. Protein: CASSLEGGTQETQYF. The V call is TRBV5-1, the J call TRBJ2-5; a weak D match, TRBD1 (6 bases). The CDR3 covers 15 residues. V dropped 0 bases and J dropped 2 bases, with 11 bases sitting between them. CDR1 SGHRS and CDR2 YFSETQ come from the germline V gene.